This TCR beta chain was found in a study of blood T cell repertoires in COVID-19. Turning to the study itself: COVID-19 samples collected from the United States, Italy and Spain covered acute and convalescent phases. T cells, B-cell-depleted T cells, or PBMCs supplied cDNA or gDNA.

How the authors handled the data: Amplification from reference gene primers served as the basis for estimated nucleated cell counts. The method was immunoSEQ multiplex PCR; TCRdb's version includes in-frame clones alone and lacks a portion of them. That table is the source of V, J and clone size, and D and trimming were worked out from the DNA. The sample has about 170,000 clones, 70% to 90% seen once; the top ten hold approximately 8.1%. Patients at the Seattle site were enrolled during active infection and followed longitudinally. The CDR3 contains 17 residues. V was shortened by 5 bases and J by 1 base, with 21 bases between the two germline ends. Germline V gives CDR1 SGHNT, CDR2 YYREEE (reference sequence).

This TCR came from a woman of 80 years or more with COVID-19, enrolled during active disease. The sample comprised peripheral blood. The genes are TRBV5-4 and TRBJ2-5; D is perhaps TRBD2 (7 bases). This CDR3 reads CASRRGGGTAGQETQYF. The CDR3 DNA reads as TGTGCCAGCAGACGAGGGGGGGGTACAGCGGGCCAAGAGACCCAGTACTTC.